The 2 T cell receptor beta chains listed next were all sequenced from one sample in a study of T-cell reconstitution after alpha-beta-depleted transplantation in children (dated by TCRdb to 2016 to 2017). Preparation of the library involved PCR. Sequencing used an Illumina HiSeq 2500. TCR libraries were prepared with molecular barcoding, using unique molecular identifiers to normalize TCRbeta repertoire quantification. TCRdb itself trimmed the public reads at Q25 with fastp, ran MiXCR and retained productive beta chains. Here each entry gathers all rows of one CDR3 protein and keeps the most common genes and DNA. The sample table shows about a million distinct CDR3 sequences, and roughly 29% are seen once. In total, the top ten clones hold about 28% of the sample. According to the study, the label for this sample's treatment or condition signals: allogeneic hematopoietic cell transplantation with graft depleted of TCRalphabeta T cells and CD19 B cells.

Sequencing was performed on PBMCs, mostly from graft donor cells, taken 360 days after TCRalphabeta/CD19-depleted stem cell transplant. These receptors were collected from a boy in the first two years of life who had a stem cell transplant for SCID, so the T cells may come from the graft donor.

The chain is built from TRBV7-2 and TRBJ1-4, with D possibly being TRBD1 (5 bases). CDR1 is SGHTA, CDR2 FQGNSA, per germline. V was trimmed by 5 bases and J by 4 bases, leaving 11 bases between them. The CDR3 loop spans 14 amino acids. Here the CDR3 reads CASSRRVDNEKLFF. The CDR3 bases are TGTGCCAGCAGCCGCAGGGTTGATAATGAAAAACTGTTTTTT.

This clonotype was seen repeatedly, ten times or more. V and J are TRBV29-1 and TRBJ2-1, with D perhaps given as TRBD1 or TRBD2 (6 bases each). The V end lost 7 bases, the J end lost 8 bases, and 15 bases lay between the germline ends. Germline CDR1 and CDR2: SQVTM and ANQGSEA. The CDR3 has 12 amino acids. As DNA, the CDR3 is TGCAGCGGTGGACTCGGGGGCGATGAGCAGTTCTTC. Translated: CSGGLGGDEQFF.